Described below is a single T cell receptor beta chain sequence and its context. Its target is not known. The CDR3 consists of 15 residues. CDR1 and CDR2 (germline): MNHEY, SMNVEV (reference sequence). V lost 10 bases and J lost 4; bases outside the gene matches: 14. One heparinised draw of blood, averaging roughly 0.12 L, came from each donor. Expressed TCRB transcripts were sequenced, since all the RNA that had been isolated was reverse transcribed. Sequencing was performed with immunoSEQ multiplex PCR; in TCRdb, only in-frame clones are kept and a portion is missing. This table holds 850,000 to 900,000 clones, about 17% found once. This record belongs to a study of beta chain features in type 1 diabetes. Broader study findings: The naive, central memory and Treg TCRB repertoires showed an apparent similarity that was greater among patients than among healthy donors.

The sequence was obtained from a woman in her late teens or twenties in good health. The rearrangement joins TRBV27 to TRBJ2-7; 9 bases agree with TRBD2. Material: naive CD4+ T cells from blood. The CDR3 region has the DNA TGTGCCACCGCCGCCCCGGAGGCGGGAGGGTACGAGCAGTACTTC. This sequence encodes CATAAPEAGGYEQYF.